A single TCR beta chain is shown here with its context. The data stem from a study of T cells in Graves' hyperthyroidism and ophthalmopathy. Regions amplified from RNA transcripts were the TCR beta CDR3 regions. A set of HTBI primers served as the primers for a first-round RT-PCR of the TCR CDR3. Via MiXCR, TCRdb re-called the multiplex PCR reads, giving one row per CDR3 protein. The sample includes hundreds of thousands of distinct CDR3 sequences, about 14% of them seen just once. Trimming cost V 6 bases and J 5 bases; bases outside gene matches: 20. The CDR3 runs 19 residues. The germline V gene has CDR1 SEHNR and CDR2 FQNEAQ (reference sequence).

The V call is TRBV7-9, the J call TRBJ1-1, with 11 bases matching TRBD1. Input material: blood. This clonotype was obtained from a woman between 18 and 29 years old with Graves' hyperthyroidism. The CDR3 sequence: CASRPTGGQGAAMGTEAFF. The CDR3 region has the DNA TGTGCCAGCAGACCTACAGGAGGACAGGGGGCCGCGATGGGGACTGAAGCTTTCTTT.